The entry that follows covers one TCR beta chain sequence. Trimming took 5 bases from V and 5 from J; bases not matched to a gene: 5. The CDR3 has 14 residues. Germline assignment: CDR1 SNHLY and CDR2 FYNNEI. This specimen belongs to a study of T cell changes during pregnancy in multiple sclerosis. Sequencing used immunoSEQ multiplex PCR; TCRdb keeps in-frame clones, though not all of them. The data hold some 80,000 clones, with about 91% observed a single time. V usage is TRBV2 and J usage is TRBJ2-7; 11 bases are a match to TRBD1. The input for sequencing was peripheral blood, taken before pregnancy. The TCR sequence derives from a female donor with multiple sclerosis, enrolled in a pregnancy study. This CDR3 reads CASSLGQGGDEQYF. The CDR3 DNA sequence: TGTGCCAGCAGTCTGGGACAGGGGGGAGACGAGCAGTACTTC.